The rows below give T cell receptor beta chains drawn from one sample of a study of blood T cell repertoires in COVID-19. TCRdb keeps only in-frame clones here, not all; method: immunoSEQ multiplex PCR. The repertoire holds about 74,000 clones, with around 83% as singletons. The sample consisted of peripheral blood. The receptors derive from an older man with acute or convalescent COVID-19. The CDR3 runs from the conserved cysteine through the conserved F or W. The size entry is marked missing in some rows and otherwise reads once, few, many or a size class.

few,TRBV7-2,TRBJ1-2,CASSFSQGARGYTF
-,TRBV6-5,TRBJ2-7,CASKRTLGIHEQYF
-,TRBV5-8,TRBJ2-7,CASSFGAGGLFSYEQYF
once,TRBV5-6,TRBJ2-3,CASSHRLAGGTDTQYF
-,TRBV7-9,TRBJ1-1,CASSGAGELNTEAFF
-,TRBV30,TRBJ1-5,CAFGSFGNQPQHF
-,TRBV15,TRBJ1-3,CATSRDNLPGYGVSGNTIYF
-,TRBV5-4,TRBJ1-1,CASSSSSGTEAFF
-,TRBV7-9,TRBJ2-7,CASSRQGSGYEQYF
few,TRBV19,TRBJ2-7,CASLGQGAYEQYF
few,TRBV2,TRBJ2-7,CASSGTGDYEQYF
-,TRBV7-6,TRBJ1-4,CASSLQTGGGEKLFF
-,TRBV7-8,TRBJ2-7,CASSLQGTSAYEQYF
few,TRBV15,TRBJ1-2,CATSRDRGLSDYGYTF
-,TRBV9,TRBJ2-1,CASSDGSSYNEQFF
-,TRBV6-5,TRBJ2-7,CASSTMDRAYEQYF
-,TRBV9,TRBJ2-2,CASSPRRTSLFTGELFF
once,TRBV28,TRBJ2-3,CASSPPSRGQDTQYF
-,TRBV4-3,TRBJ1-4,CASSQEGVGTGGEKLFF
-,TRBV7-2,TRBJ1-2,CASSTVPGQGWGYTF
-,TRBV5-5,TRBJ1-2,CASSPRTGGFNYGYTF
-,TRBV2,TRBJ1-4,CASSASGVTNEKLFF
-,TRBV27,TRBJ2-7,CASSLTGTGWREQYF
-,TRBV6-2/TRBV6-3,TRBJ1-5,CASSYMAVRDQPQHF
-,TRBV6-6,TRBJ2-1,CASTLTSGGYNEQFF
-,TRBV6-5,TRBJ2-6,CASSSPGKGANVLTF